These T cell receptor beta chains were read from a single sample in a study of blood T cell repertoires in COVID-19. TCRdb's table, derived via immunoSEQ multiplex PCR, lists solely in-frame clones and lacks some. Of some 80,000 clones listed, just over 90% are singletons. The sequenced sample was peripheral blood. Every receptor here comes from a man over 45 with COVID-19, enrolled during active disease. Both conserved end residues are part of each CDR3. The order of the fields is J gene, V gene, clone size, D gene, CDR3 protein, CDR3 DNA. D genes are given only for firm matches. Clone size is shown for a subset of rows, as once, few, many or a class of expanded clone.

TRBJ1-5 | TRBV6-2/TRBV6-3 | NA | TRBD1 | CASSYPTGVRGGNQPQHF | TGTGCCAGCAGTTACCCGACAGGGGTCAGGGGAGGCAATCAGCCCCAGCATTTT
TRBJ2-3 | TRBV25-1 | NA | NA | CASSWRGTDTQYF | TGTGCCAGCAGTTGGAGGGGAACAGATACGCAGTATTTT
TRBJ1-2 | TRBV3-1/TRBV3-2 | NA | NA | CASSQEGQKSNYGYTF | TGTGCCAGCAGCCAAGAGGGGCAGAAGAGTAACTATGGCTACACCTTC
TRBJ2-1 | TRBV7-6 | once | TRBD2 | CASSLVLALEAEQFF | TGTGCCAGCAGCTTAGTACTAGCGCTGGAGGCTGAGCAGTTCTTC
TRBJ2-2 | TRBV29-1 | NA | TRBD2 | CSVPSGRKDGELFF | TGCAGCGTTCCTAGCGGGAGAAAGGACGGGGAGCTGTTTTTT
TRBJ2-5 | TRBV13 | NA | TRBD2 | CASSDSGTTPTQYF | TGTGCCAGCAGCGATTCCGGGACTACCCCTACCCAGTACTTC
TRBJ2-1 | TRBV5-8 | NA | NA | CASSLGHKEQFF | TGTGCCAGCAGCTTAGGACATAAAGAGCAGTTCTTC
TRBJ2-1 | TRBV6-5 | NA | NA | CASRYDRYNEQFF | TGTGCCAGCAGGTATGACAGATACAATGAGCAGTTCTTC
TRBJ1-3 | TRBV9 | few | NA | CASSVERRNTIYF | TGTGCCAGCAGCGTAGAAAGGCGGAACACCATATATTTT
TRBJ2-2 | TRBV7-3 | NA | NA | CASSLTGATGELFF | TGTGCCAGCAGCTTAACAGGGGCCACCGGGGAGCTGTTTTTT
TRBJ2-5 | TRBV7-2 | NA | TRBD2 | CASSVGLAVQETQYF | TGTGCCAGCAGCGTGGGACTAGCGGTTCAAGAGACCCAGTACTTC
TRBJ2-5 | TRBV30 | NA | TRBD2 | CAATGSGRWKETQYF | TGTGCAGCGACCGGTAGCGGGAGGTGGAAAGAGACCCAGTACTTC
TRBJ1-3 | TRBV7-6 | NA | NA | CASSTDLRGGNTIYF | TGTGCCAGCAGCACAGACCTCCGGGGGGGAAACACCATATATTTT
TRBJ1-2 | TRBV5-4 | NA | TRBD1 | CASRDRGRTYGYTF | TGTGCCAGCCGTGACAGGGGGCGCACCTATGGCTACACCTTC
TRBJ2-2 | TRBV9 | NA | TRBD2 | CASSAEGLAGVPTLTGELFF | TGTGCCAGCAGCGCCGAGGGACTAGCGGGAGTCCCGACCCTCACCGGGGAGCTGTTTTTT
TRBJ2-2 | TRBV13 | NA | TRBD2 | CASSLAGEVAGELFF | TGTGCCAGCAGCTTGGCGGGAGAGGTAGCCGGGGAGCTGTTTTTT
TRBJ2-3 | TRBV4-1 | NA | NA | CASSQDRQTDTQYF | TGCGCCAGCAGCCAAGATCGACAGACAGATACGCAGTATTTT
TRBJ1-1 | TRBV4-2 | NA | TRBD1 | CASSRETGGTEAFF | TGTGCCAGCAGCCGAGAGACAGGGGGCACTGAAGCTTTCTTT
TRBJ1-1 | TRBV10-3 | NA | NA | CAISLEDGEAFF | TGTGCCATCAGTTTGGAGGACGGTGAAGCTTTCTTT
TRBJ2-5 | TRBV28 | once | TRBD1 | CASSRYRGRETQYF | TGTGCCAGCAGTAGATACAGGGGACGCGAGACCCAGTACTTC
TRBJ1-1 | TRBV6-2/TRBV6-3 | NA | TRBD1 | CASSRGQGAKGTEAFF | TGTGCCAGCAGCCGGGGACAGGGGGCTAAAGGCACTGAAGCTTTCTTT
TRBJ1-1 | TRBV7-9 | NA | NA | CASTISSGSAEAFF | TGTGCCAGCACCATATCTTCAGGGTCCGCTGAAGCTTTCTTT
TRBJ2-1 | TRBV6-2/TRBV6-3 | NA | NA | CASSGRAGNEQFF | TGTGCCAGCAGTGGGCGAGCGGGCAATGAGCAGTTCTTC
TRBJ1-1 | TRBV19 | NA | NA | CASSIPGFQGATEAFF | TGTGCCAGTAGTATCCCTGGATTTCAGGGTGCCACTGAAGCTTTCTTT
TRBJ2-7 | TRBV5-1 | NA | TRBD2 | CASSLWEGLGEQYF | TGCGCCAGCAGCTTGTGGGAGGGCCTTGGCGAGCAGTACTTC
TRBJ1-2 | TRBV18 | NA | NA | CASSPREGSRGSGYTF | TGTGCCAGCTCACCCCGCGAAGGTAGCAGGGGATCCGGCTACACCTTC
TRBJ2-1 | TRBV25-1 | NA | TRBD2 | CASSAYSGTIGNEQFF | TGTGCCAGCAGTGCTTATAGCGGGACGATCGGCAATGAGCAGTTCTTC
TRBJ1-4 | TRBV7-9 | NA | TRBD1 | CASTGQGGTNEKLFF | TGTGCCAGCACCGGACAGGGGGGGACTAATGAAAAACTGTTTTTT